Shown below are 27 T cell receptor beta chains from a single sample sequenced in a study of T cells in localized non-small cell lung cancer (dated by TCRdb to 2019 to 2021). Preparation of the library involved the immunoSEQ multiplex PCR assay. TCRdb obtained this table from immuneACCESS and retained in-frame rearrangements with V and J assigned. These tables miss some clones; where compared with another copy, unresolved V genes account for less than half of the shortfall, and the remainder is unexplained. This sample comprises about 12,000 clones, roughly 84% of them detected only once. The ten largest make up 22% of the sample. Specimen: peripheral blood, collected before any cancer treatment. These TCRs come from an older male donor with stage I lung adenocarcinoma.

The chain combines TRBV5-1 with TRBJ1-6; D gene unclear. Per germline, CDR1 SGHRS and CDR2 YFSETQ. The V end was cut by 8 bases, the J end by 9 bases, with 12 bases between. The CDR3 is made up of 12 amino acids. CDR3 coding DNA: TGCGCCAGGGAGACAACCGGTTCACCCCTCCACTTT. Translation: CARETTGSPLHF.

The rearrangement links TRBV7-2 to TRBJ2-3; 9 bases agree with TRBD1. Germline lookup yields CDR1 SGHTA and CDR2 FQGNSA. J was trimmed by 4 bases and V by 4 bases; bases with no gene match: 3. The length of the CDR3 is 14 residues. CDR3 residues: CASSSGQGADTQYF. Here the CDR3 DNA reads TGTGCCAGCAGCTCGGGACAGGGCGCAGATACGCAGTATTTT. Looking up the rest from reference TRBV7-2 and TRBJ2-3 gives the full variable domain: GAGVSQSPSNKVTEKGKDVELRCDPISGHTALYWYRQSLGQGLEFLIYFQGNSAPDKSGLPSDRFSAERTGGSVSTLTIQRTQQEDSAVYLCASSSGQGADTQYFGPGTRLTVL.

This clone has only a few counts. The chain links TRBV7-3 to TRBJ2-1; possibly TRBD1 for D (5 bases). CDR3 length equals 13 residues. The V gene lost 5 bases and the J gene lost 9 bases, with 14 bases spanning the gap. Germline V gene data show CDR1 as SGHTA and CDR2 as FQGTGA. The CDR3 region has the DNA TGTGCCAGCAGCGTTACTAAAGGGGCTGAGCAGTTCTTC. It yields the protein CASSVTKGAEQFF.

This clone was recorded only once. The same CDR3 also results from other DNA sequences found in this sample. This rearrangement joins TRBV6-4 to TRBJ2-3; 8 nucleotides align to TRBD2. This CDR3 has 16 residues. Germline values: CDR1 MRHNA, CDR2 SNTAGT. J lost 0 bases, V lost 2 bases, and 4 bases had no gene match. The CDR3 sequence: CASSDLSGGSTDTQYF. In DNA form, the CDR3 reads TGTGCCAGCAGTGACCTGAGCGGGGGCAGCACAGATACGCAGTATTTT.

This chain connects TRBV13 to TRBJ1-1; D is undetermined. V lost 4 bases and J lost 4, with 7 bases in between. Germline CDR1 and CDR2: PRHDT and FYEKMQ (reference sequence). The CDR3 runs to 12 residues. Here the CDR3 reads CASSSHGTEAFF. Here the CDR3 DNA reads TGTGCCAGCAGCTCCCATGGCACTGAAGCTTTCTTT.

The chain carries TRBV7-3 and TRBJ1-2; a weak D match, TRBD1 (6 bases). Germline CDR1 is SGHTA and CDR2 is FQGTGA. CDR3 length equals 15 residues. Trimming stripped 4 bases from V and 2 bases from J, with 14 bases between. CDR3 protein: CASSSQGTANYGYTF. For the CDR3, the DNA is TGTGCCAGCAGCTCCCAGGGGACGGCGAACTATGGCTACACCTTC.

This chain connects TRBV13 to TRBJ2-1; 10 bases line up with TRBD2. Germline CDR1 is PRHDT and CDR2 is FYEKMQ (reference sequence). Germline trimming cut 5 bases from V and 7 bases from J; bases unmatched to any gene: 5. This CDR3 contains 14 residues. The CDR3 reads CASSISGGRNEQFF. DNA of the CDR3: TGTGCCAGCAGCATTAGCGGGGGGAGGAATGAGCAGTTCTTC.

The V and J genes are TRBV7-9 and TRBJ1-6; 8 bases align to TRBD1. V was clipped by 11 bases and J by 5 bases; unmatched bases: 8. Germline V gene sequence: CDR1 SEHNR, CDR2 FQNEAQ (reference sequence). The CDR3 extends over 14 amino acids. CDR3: CAVDQGANNSPLHF. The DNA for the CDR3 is TGTGCCGTTGACCAGGGGGCCAATAATTCACCCCTCCACTTT.

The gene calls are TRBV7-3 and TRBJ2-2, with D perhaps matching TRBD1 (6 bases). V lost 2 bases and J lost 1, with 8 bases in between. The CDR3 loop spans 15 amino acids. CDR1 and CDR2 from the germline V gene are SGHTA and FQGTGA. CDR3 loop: CASSLLQGNTGELFF. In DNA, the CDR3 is TGTGCCAGCAGCTTATTACAGGGGAACACCGGGGAGCTGTTTTTT.

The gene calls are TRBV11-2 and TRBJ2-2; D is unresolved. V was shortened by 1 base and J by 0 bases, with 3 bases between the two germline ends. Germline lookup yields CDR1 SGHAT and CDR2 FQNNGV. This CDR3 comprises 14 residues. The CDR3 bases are TGTGCCAGCAGCTTAGTCGCGAACACCGGGGAGCTGTTTTTT. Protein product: CASSLVANTGELFF.

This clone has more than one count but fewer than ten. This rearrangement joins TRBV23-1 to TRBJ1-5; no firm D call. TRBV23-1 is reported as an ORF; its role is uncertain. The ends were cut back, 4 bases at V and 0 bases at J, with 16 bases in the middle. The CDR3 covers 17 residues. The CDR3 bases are TGCGCCAGCAGTCGCTGGAGTTCGGCCATTAGCAATCAGCCCCAGCATTTT. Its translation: CASSRWSSAISNQPQHF.

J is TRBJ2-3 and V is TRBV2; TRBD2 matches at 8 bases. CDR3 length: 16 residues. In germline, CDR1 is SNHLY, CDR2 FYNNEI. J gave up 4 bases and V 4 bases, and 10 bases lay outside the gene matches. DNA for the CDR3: TGTGCCAGCAGTGCGACGGGGGGGGAATCGTCAGATACGCAGTATTTT. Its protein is CASSATGGESSDTQYF.

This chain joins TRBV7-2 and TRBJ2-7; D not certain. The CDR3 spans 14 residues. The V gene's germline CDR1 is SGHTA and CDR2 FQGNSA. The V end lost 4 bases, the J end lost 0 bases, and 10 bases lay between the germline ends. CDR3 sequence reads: CASSSDLVSYEQYF. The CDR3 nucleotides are TGTGCCAGCAGCTCAGACCTTGTCTCCTACGAGCAGTACTTC.

This CDR3 reads CASSMFRGAMSNQPQHF. DNA for the CDR3: TGTGCCAGCTCCATGTTCCGGGGGGCAATGAGCAATCAGCCCCAGCATTTT. The chain employs TRBV18 and TRBJ1-5, with a weak D call TRBD1 (6 bases). V was shortened by 6 bases and J by 1 base, with 19 bases between the two germline ends. Per the germline V gene, CDR1 is KGHSH and CDR2 is LQKENI. The CDR3 is 17 amino acids.

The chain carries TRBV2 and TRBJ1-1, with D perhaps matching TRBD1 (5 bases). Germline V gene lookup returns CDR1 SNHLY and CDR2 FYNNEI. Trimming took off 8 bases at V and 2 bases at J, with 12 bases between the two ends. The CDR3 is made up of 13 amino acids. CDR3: CASVQTDNTEAFF. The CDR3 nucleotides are TGTGCCAGCGTACAGACAGATAACACTGAAGCTTTCTTT.

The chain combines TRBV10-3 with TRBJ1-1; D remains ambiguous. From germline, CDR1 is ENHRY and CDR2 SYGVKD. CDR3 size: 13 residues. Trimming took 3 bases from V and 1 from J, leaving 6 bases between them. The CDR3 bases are TGTGCCATCAGTGACCAGTGGAACACTGAAGCTTTCTTT. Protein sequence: CAISDQWNTEAFF.

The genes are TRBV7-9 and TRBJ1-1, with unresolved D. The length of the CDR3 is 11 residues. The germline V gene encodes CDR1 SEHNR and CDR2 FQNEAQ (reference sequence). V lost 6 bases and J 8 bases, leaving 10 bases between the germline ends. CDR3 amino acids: CASSSTPEAFF. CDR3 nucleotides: TGTGCCAGCAGTTCGACCCCCGAAGCTTTCTTT.

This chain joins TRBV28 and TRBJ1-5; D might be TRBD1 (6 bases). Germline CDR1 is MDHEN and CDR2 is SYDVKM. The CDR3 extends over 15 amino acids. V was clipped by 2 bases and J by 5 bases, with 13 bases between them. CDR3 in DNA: TGTGCCAGCAGTTTAGGGGGGCGAGTGGATCAGCCCCAGCATTTT. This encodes CASSLGGRVDQPQHF.

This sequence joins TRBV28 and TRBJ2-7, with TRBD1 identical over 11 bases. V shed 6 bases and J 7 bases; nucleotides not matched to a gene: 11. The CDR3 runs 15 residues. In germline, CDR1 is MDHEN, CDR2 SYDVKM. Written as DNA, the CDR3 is TGTGCCAGCAGGGGGGACAGGGGGAGTGAAAATGAGCAGTACTTC. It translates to CASRGDRGSENEQYF.

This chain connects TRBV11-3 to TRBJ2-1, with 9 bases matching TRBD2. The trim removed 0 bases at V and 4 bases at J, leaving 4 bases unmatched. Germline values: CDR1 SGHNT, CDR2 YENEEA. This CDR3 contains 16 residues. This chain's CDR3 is CASSLDRSGGYNEQFF. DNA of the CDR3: TGTGCCAGCAGCTTAGACCGTAGCGGGGGTTACAATGAGCAGTTCTTC.

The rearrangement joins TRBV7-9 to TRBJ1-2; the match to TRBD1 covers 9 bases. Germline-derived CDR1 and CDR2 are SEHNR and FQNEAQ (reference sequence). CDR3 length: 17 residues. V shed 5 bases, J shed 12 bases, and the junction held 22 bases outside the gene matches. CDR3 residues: CASSPKSARDRDRNDTF. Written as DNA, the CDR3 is TGTGCCAGCAGCCCCAAATCCGCCCGGGACAGGGATCGAAACGACACCTTC.

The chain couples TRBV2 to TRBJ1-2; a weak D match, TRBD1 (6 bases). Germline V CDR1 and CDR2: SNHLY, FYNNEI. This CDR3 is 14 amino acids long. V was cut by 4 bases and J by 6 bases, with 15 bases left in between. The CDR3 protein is CASSGDTGRNGYTF. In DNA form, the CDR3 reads TGTGCCAGCAGTGGGGACACCGGGAGAAATGGCTACACCTTC.

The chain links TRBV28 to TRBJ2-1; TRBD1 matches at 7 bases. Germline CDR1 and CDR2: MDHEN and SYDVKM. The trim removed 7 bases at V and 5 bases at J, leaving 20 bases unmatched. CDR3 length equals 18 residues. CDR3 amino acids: CASTLNLFYRGADNEQFF. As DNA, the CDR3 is TGTGCCAGCACCCTCAACCTCTTTTACAGGGGCGCCGACAATGAGCAGTTCTTC.

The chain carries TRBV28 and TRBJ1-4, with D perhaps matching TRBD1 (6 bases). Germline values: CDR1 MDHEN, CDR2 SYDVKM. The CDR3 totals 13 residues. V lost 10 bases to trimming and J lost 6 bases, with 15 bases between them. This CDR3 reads CATLDSQHEKLFF. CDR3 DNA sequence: TGTGCCACCCTGGACAGTCAGCATGAAAAACTGTTTTTT.

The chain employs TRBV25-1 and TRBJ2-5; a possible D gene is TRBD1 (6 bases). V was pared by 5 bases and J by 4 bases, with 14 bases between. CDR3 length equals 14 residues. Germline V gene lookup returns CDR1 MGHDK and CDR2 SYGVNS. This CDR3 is CASSPGDLPETQYF. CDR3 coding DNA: TGTGCCAGCAGTCCAGGGGACCTACCAGAGACCCAGTACTTC. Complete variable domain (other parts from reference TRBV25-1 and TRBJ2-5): EADIYQTPRYLVIGTGKKITLECSQTMGHDKMYWYQQDPGMELHLIHYSYGVNSTEKGDLSSESTVSRIRTEHFPLTLESARPSHTSQYLCASSPGDLPETQYFGPGTRLLVL.

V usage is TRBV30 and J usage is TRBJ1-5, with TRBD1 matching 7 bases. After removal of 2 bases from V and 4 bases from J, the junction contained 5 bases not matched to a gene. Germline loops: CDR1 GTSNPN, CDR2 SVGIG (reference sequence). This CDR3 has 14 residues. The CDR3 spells CAWSTQGGNQPQHF. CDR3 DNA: TGTGCCTGGAGTACTCAGGGGGGAAATCAGCCCCAGCATTTT.

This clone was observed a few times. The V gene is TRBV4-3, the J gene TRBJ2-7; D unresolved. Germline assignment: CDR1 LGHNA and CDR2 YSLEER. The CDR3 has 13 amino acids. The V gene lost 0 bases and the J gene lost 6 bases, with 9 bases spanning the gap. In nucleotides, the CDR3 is TGCGCCAGCAGCCAAGAAACCTGGGGCGAGCAGTACTTC. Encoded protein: CASSQETWGEQYF.